This T cell receptor (beta chain) was retrieved from a study of T-cell reconstitution after alpha-beta-depleted transplantation in children. Trimming cost V 2 bases and J 0 bases; bases outside gene matches: 4. Per germline, CDR1 SGHTA and CDR2 FQGTGA. The CDR3 length is 17 residues. Unique molecular identifiers were incorporated during preparation of the TCRbeta library. TCRdb re-derived calls from the PCR reads in MiXCR, one entry per CDR3 protein. Of some 530,000 distinct CDR3 sequences in the sample, around an eighth are singletons; the top ten hold more than 5.5%. Source: PBMCs from the stem cell graft donor, taken from the stem cell graft. The chain employs TRBV7-3 and TRBJ2-2, with 9 bases matching TRBD1. This sequence originates from a human donor who donated a stem cell graft to a child with combined immunodeficiency. Here the CDR3 reads CASSLWGQGSNTGELFF. CDR3 sequence (DNA): TGTGCCAGCAGCTTATGGGGACAGGGATCGAACACCGGGGAGCTGTTTTTT. Filled out from reference TRBV7-3 and TRBJ2-2, the complete variable domain reads GAGVSQTPSNKVTEKGKYVELRCDPISGHTALYWYRQSLGQGPEFLIYFQGTGAADDSGLPNDRFFAVRPEGSVSTLKIQRTERGDSAVYLCASSLWGQGSNTGELFFGEGSRLTVL.